Sequencing of this T cell receptor beta chain was carried out in a study of cytomegalovirus exposure and HLA in healthy donors. The data were produced by immunoSEQ multiplex PCR, yet TCRdb's version contains in-frame clones alone and is incomplete. The table lists fewer than 90,000 clones, almost 97% of them singletons. The specimen sequenced was PBMCs. This clonotype was sampled from a man aged 18 to 30 in good health and CMV-seropositive.

Here the CDR3 reads CASSHQLAGSSYEQYF. The CDR3 bases are TGTGCCAGCAGCCATCAACTAGCGGGATCCTCCTACGAGCAGTACTTC. This sequence joins TRBV13 and TRBJ2-7; TRBD2 matches 10 bases. Germline V gene lookup returns CDR1 PRHDT and CDR2 FYEKMQ (reference sequence). The CDR3 extends over 16 amino acids. J lost 0 bases, V lost 5 bases, and 7 bases had no gene match.